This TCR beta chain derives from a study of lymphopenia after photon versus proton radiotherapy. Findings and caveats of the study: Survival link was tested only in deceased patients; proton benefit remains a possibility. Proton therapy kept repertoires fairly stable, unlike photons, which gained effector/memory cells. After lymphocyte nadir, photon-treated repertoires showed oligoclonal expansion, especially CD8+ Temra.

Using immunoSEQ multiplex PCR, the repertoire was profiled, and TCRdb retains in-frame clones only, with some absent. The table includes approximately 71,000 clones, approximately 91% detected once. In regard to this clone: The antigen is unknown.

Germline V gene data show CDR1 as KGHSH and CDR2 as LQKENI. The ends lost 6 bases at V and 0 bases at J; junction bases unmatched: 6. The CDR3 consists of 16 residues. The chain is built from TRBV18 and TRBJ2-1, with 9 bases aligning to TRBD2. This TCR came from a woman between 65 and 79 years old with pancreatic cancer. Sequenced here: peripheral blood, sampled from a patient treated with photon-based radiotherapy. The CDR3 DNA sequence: TGTGCCAGCTCGCCAGCGGGAGGATTCTCCTACAATGAGCAGTTCTTC. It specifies CASSPAGGFSYNEQFF.